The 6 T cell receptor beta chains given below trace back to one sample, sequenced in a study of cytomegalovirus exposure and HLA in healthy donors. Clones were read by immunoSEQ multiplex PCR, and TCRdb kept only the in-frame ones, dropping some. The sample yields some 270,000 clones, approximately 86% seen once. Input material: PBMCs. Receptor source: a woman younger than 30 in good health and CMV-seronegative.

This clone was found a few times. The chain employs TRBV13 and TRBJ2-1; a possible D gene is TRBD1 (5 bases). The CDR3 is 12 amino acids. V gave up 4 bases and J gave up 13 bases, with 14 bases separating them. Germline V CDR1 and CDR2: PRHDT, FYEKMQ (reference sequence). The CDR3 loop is CASSSTQGTQFF. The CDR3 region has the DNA TGTGCCAGCAGCTCGACCCAGGGTACCCAGTTCTTC.

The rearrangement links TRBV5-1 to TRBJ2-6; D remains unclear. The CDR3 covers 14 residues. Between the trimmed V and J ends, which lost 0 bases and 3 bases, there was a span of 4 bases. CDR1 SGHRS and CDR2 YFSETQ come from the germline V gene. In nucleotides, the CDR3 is TGCGCCAGCAGCTTGGCCGGTGGGGCCAACGTCCTGACTTTC. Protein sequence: CASSLAGGANVLTF.

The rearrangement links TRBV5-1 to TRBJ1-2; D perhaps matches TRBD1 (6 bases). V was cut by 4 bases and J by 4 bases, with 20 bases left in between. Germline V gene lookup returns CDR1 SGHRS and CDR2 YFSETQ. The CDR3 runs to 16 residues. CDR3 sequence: CASSRVTGSESYGYTF. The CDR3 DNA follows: TGCGCCAGCAGCCGGGTAACAGGGTCTGAAAGCTATGGCTACACCTTC.

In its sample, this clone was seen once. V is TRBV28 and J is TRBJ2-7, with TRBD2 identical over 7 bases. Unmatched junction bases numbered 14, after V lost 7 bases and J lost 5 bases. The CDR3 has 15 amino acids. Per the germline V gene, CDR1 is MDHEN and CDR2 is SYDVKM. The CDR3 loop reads CASTTSTSLIHEQYF. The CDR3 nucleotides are TGTGCCAGCACTACCTCGACTAGCTTGATCCACGAGCAGTACTTC.

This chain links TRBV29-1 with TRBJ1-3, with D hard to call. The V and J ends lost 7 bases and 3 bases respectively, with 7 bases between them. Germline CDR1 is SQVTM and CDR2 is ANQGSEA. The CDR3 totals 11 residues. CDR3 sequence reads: CSAEGGNTIYF. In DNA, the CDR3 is TGCAGCGCCGAGGGTGGAAACACCATATATTTT.

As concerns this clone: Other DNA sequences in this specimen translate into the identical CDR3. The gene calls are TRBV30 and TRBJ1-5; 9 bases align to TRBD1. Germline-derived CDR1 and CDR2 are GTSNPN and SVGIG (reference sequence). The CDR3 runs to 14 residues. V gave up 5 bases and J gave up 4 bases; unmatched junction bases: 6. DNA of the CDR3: TGTGCCTGGGGGGGACAGGGAGGAAATCAGCCCCAGCATTTT. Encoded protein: CAWGGQGGNQPQHF.